This T cell receptor (beta chain) was recovered during a study of T-cell reconstitution after alpha-beta-depleted transplantation in children. This clonotype was seen only a few times. The antigen is not known. Study-level points and caveats: Alpha-beta T cells about two months after transplant reportedly derived from several hundred expanded graft clones. Counts and diversity of T cells one year after transplant came mostly from newly produced T cells.

Unique molecular identifiers were used to barcode this TCRbeta library. TCRdb reprocessed the PCR reads via MiXCR and lists one record per CDR3 protein. Of around 490,000 distinct CDR3 sequences detected, about an eighth appear once; the ten largest clones hold 12% to 15%. This specimen consisted of PBMCs, mostly from graft donor cells, obtained 180 days after TCRalphabeta/CD19-depleted stem cell transplant. This TCR derives from a female patient between 2 and 15 years old who had a stem cell transplant for aplastic anemia, so the T cells may come from the graft donor.

The CDR3 sequence: CASGGWQASTDTQYF. In nucleotides, the CDR3 is TGTGCCAGCGGCGGGTGGCAGGCCTCCACAGATACGCAGTATTTT. This chain uses TRBV2 with TRBJ2-3; weak D call: TRBD2 (5 bases). The CDR3 runs to 15 residues. Deletions cut 8 bases from V and 2 bases from J, with 17 bases between. The V gene's germline CDR1 is SNHLY and CDR2 FYNNEI.